This TCR beta chain stems from a study of cytomegalovirus exposure and HLA in healthy donors. It was the roughly 130-subject validation cohort, separate from the roughly 700-subject first cohort, to which the donors belonged. Only in-frame clones appear in the TCRdb table, and some are missing; sequencing was by immunoSEQ multiplex PCR. Here the sample spans roughly 300,000 clones, 86% being singletons. Trimming removed 4 bases from V and 2 bases from J, with 16 bases in between. CDR3 length equals 16 residues. Looked up from germline, CDR1 is LGHNT and CDR2 is FRNRAP. V usage is TRBV12-5 and J usage is TRBJ2-3; D gene unclear. The sequence derives from a woman between 18 and 29 years old in good health and CMV-seronegative. Sequencing input: PBMCs. Written as DNA, the CDR3 is TGTGCTAGTGGTTCCCCCCCGGATAGCCTCACAGATACGCAGTATTTT. It is translated as CASGSPPDSLTDTQYF.